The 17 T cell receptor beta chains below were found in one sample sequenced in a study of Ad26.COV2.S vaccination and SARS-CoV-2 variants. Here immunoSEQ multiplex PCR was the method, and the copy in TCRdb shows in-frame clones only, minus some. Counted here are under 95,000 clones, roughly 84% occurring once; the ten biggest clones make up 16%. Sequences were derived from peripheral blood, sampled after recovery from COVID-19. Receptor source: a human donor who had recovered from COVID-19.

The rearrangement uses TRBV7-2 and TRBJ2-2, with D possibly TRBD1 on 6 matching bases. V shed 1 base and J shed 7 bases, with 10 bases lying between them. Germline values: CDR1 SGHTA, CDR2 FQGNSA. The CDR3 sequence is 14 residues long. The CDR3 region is CASSLVQGNGELFF. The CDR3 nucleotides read TGTGCCAGCAGCTTAGTTCAGGGGAACGGGGAGCTGTTTTTT.

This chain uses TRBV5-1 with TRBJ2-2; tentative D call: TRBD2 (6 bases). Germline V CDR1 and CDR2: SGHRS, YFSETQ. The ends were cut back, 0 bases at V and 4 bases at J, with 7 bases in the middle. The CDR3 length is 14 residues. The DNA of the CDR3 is TGCGCCAGCAGCTTGGCGGGAGCCACCGGGGAGCTGTTTTTT. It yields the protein CASSLAGATGELFF.

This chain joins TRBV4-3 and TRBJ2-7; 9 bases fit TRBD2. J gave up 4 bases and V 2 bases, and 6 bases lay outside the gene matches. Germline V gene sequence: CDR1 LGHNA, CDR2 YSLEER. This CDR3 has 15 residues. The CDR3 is CASSQSIAGVYEQYF. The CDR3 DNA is TGCGCCAGCAGCCAAAGCATAGCGGGAGTTTACGAGCAGTACTTC.

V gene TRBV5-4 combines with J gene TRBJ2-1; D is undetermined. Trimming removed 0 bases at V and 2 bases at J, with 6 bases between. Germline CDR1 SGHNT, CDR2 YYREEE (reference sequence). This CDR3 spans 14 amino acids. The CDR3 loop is CASSLEGPYNEQFF. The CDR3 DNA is TGTGCCAGCAGCTTGGAAGGACCCTACAATGAGCAGTTCTTC.

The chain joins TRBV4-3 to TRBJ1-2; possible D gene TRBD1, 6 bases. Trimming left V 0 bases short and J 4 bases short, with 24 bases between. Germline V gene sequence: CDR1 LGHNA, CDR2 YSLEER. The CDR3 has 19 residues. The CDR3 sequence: CASSQDFSYSGGSSYGYTF. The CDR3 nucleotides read TGCGCCAGCAGCCAAGACTTTTCTTACTCCGGGGGCTCTAGCTATGGCTACACCTTC.

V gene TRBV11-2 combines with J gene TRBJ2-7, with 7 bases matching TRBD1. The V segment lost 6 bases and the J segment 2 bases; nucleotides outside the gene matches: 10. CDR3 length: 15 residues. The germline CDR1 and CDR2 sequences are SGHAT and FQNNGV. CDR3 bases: TGTGCCAGCAGACTCACTGACAGGGTTACCTACGAGCAGTACTTC. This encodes CASRLTDRVTYEQYF.

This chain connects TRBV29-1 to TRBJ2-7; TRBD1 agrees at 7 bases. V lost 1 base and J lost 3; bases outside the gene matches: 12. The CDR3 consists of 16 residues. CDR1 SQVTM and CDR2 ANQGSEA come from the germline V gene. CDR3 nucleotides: TGCAGCGTTGAAGGAGGGACAGCGCATCGGAGCTACGAGCAGTACTTC. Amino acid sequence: CSVEGGTAHRSYEQYF.

The CDR3 loop reads CASRTGLAGGRHEQFF. CDR3 nucleotide sequence: TGTGCCAGTAGAACTGGACTAGCGGGAGGTAGACATGAGCAGTTCTTC. The chain recombines TRBV19 with TRBJ2-1; 14 nucleotides match TRBD2. This CDR3 comprises 16 residues. Losses at the gene ends were 6 bases for V and 8 bases for J; bases not matched to a gene: 9. Germline V gene lookup returns CDR1 LNHDA and CDR2 SQIVND (reference sequence).

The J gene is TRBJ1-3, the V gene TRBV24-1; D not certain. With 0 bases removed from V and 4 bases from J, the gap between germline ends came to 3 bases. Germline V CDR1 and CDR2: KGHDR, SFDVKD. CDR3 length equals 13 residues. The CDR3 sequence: CATSDLRGNTIYF. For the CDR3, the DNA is TGTGCCACCAGTGATTTGCGCGGAAACACCATATATTTT.

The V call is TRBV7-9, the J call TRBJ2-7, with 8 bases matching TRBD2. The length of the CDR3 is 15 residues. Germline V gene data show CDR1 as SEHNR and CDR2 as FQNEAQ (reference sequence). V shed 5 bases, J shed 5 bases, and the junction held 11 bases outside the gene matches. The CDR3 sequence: CASSRTGTSYHEQYF. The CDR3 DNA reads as TGTGCCAGCAGCCGTACCGGGACTAGTTACCACGAGCAGTACTTC.

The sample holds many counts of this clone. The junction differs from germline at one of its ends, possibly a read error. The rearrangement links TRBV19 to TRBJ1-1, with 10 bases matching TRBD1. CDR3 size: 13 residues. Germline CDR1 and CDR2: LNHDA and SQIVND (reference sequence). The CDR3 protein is CASSIDGQGEDFF. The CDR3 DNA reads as TGTGCCAGTAGTATAGATGGACAGGGGGAAGATTTCTTT.

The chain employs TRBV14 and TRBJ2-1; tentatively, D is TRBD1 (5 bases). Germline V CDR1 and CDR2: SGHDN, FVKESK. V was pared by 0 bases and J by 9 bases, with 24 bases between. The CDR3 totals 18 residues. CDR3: CASSQEGQNIPSKGEQFF. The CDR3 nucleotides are TGTGCCAGCAGCCAAGAGGGGCAGAATATCCCCTCCAAGGGTGAGCAGTTCTTC.

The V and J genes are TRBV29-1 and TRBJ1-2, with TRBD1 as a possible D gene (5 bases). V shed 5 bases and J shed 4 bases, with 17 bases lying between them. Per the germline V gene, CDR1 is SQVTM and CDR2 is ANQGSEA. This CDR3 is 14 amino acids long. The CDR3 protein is CSVLAGTLTYGYTF. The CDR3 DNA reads TGCAGCGTTTTAGCGGGGACCCTTACCTATGGCTACACCTTC.

CDR3 region: CASSLSLGVNTGELFF. CDR3 DNA: TGTGCCAGCAGCTTGTCTCTGGGGGTGAACACCGGGGAGCTGTTTTTT. The gene calls are TRBV5-4 and TRBJ2-2; D possibly matches TRBD1 or TRBD2 (5 bases each). V was clipped by 1 base and J by 1 base, with 11 bases between them. The CDR3 is made up of 16 amino acids. The germline gives CDR1 SGHNT, CDR2 YYREEE (reference sequence).

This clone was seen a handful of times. CDR3 residues: CASRARDRLNTEAFF. The CDR3 DNA follows: TGTGCCAGCAGGGCAAGGGACAGACTTAACACTGAAGCTTTCTTT. The chain couples TRBV6-5 to TRBJ1-1, with 7 bases that match TRBD1. V was pared by 6 bases and J by 2 bases, with 9 bases of the junction left unmatched. This CDR3 has 15 amino acids. Per germline, CDR1 MNHEY and CDR2 SVGAGI.

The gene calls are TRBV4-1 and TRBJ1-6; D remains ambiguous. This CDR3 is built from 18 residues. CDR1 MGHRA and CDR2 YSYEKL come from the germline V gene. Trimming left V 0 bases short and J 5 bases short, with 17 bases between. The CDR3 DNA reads TGCGCCAGCAGCCAAGATTGGTACAGTCGGCCCAATAATTCACCCCTCCACTTT. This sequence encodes CASSQDWYSRPNNSPLHF.

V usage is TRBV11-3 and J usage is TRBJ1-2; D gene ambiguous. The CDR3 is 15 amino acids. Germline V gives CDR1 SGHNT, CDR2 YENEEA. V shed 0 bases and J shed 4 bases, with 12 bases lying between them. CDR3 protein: CASSLESVQLYGYTF. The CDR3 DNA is TGTGCCAGCAGCTTAGAGTCGGTTCAACTCTATGGCTACACCTTC. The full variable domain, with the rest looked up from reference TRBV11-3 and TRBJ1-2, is EAGVVQSPRYKIIEKKQPVAFWCNPISGHNTLYWYLQNLGQGPELLIRYENEEAVDDSQLPKDRFSAERLKGVDSTLKIQPAELGDSAVYLCASSLESVQLYGYTFGSGTRLTVV.